A selection of T cell receptor beta chains follows, all from one sample in a study of T-cell memory formation after mild COVID-19. A single record per CDR3 protein comes from TCRdb applying MiXCR to the 5' RACE reads. The table records 500,000 to 600,000 distinct CDR3 sequences, approximately 19% of them present only once. The sequenced sample consisted of PBMCs or a T cell subset sorted from them (not recorded which). These receptors all stem from an adult woman who had mild COVID-19 (a few samples of this study predate the infection). Cell type and time point are not known. Both conserved end residues are part of each CDR3.

V gene	J gene	CDR3 protein
TRBV2	TRBJ2-1	CASSVGGPGGAEQFF
TRBV7-3	TRBJ2-1	CASRTSGGAKEQFF
TRBV14	TRBJ2-4	CASSLAGISKNIQYF
TRBV6-5	TRBJ1-1	CASSRQGYTEAFF
TRBV6-1	TRBJ1-1	CASSERGPAFF
TRBV20-1	TRBJ2-7	CSASNHPGLAGVDYEQYF
TRBV12-3/TRBV12-4	TRBJ1-5	CASSLGSDSNQPQHF
TRBV20-1	TRBJ2-3	CSARDQREATDTQYF
TRBV18	TRBJ2-3	CASSPSGRGDTQYF
TRBV10-3	TRBJ2-1	CAISVGGASNNEQFF
TRBV7-9	TRBJ2-1	CASSGSGNSYNEQFF
TRBV30	TRBJ2-7	CAWGLAGYEQYF
TRBV7-7	TRBJ2-2	CASSLGRGDTGELFF
TRBV20-1	TRBJ2-3	CSARGLAVGGKHTDTQYF
TRBV6-2/TRBV6-3	TRBJ1-2	CASSYSTRDAGYGYTF
TRBV4-1	TRBJ2-7	CASSQVVTGWLYF
TRBV12-3/TRBV12-4	TRBJ2-7	CASSLAGVYYEQYF
TRBV7-2	TRBJ2-3	CASSLNYGMAPDTQYF
TRBV20-1	TRBJ2-7	CSARALGSSKNEQYF
TRBV9	TRBJ1-1	CASSGGGANTEAFF
TRBV20-1	TRBJ2-4	CSARDPAGGKNIQYF
TRBV5-6	TRBJ2-1	CASSGGAYGSYNEQFF
TRBV4-1	TRBJ2-4	CASSPVDSKNIQYF
TRBV7-8	TRBJ2-3	CASSFFLSGTPRQPDTQYF
TRBV4-2	TRBJ2-2	CASRQKGGGGELFF
TRBV14	TRBJ1-1	CASSPVEFEAFF
TRBV5-1	TRBJ2-2	CASSLIAGDNTGELFF
TRBV24-1	TRBJ2-3	CATSDLASEVTDTQYF
TRBV12-3/TRBV12-4	TRBJ2-7	CASSLWAYEQYF
TRBV4-1	TRBJ1-2	CASKSRTRLDNGYTF
TRBV20-1	TRBJ2-3	CSARMGLAGRDTQYF
TRBV4-2	TRBJ1-1	CASSPQGAATEAFF
TRBV20-1	TRBJ1-2	CSASRPGLYGYTF
TRBV9	TRBJ2-1	CASSVQTSGSSDEQFF
TRBV6-1	TRBJ1-1	CASRPLFGTEAFF
TRBV5-1	TRBJ1-1	CASSHGEDSMNTEAFF
TRBV27	TRBJ2-3	CASSPLAGTSTDTQYF
TRBV4-1	TRBJ2-1	CASSQLGLGSNEQFF
TRBV24-1	TRBJ2-1	CATSALSGAQNEQFF
TRBV19	TRBJ1-5	CASSIGGFQPQHF
TRBV9	TRBJ2-1	CASSVLTGGSYNEQFF
TRBV5-1	TRBJ1-1	CASSLWVQNTEAFF
TRBV5-1	TRBJ2-5	CASRVEGETQYF
TRBV18	TRBJ1-5	CASSPRDGAVGLSQHF
TRBV5-6	TRBJ2-3	CASSLGSGVTQYF
TRBV5-6	TRBJ2-1	CASSWGLALNEQFF
TRBV6-5	TRBJ2-1	CASSYSRTSGINEQFF
TRBV19	TRBJ2-3	CASSITPTADTQYF
TRBV3-1	TRBJ2-7	CASSQGPRESSYEQYF
TRBV7-8	TRBJ2-5	CASSLLITSRFGAETQYF
TRBV27	TRBJ2-7	CASGSGTAAYEQYF
TRBV20-1	TRBJ2-1	CSARSKSGGIYNEQFF